This T cell receptor (beta chain) emerged from a study of cytomegalovirus exposure and HLA in healthy donors (dated by TCRdb to the late 2010s). Notes on the research overall: According to an earlier analysis of several hundred of the donors, some 180 million T cells yielded 90 million to 130 million unique TCR beta sequences and about 300 Gb of sequence data. An early release covering roughly 580 HLA-typed donors comprised 250 to 350 gigabases of sequencing data and about 90 million unique TCR sequences. Of the roughly 420 genotyped donors, approximately 81% were placed in the genetic ancestry cluster associated with self-reported Caucasian donors. The study aimed to test whether cataloging public T cell receptors could reveal signatures of past pathogen exposure. Using immunosequencing, the study profiled T cell repertoires from 640 or so subjects and related those repertoires to cytomegalovirus serostatus. A separate validation cohort of over a hundred different subjects was used in addition to the roughly 720-subject first cohort. To predict cytomegalovirus infection status, the study brought together high-throughput TCR immunosequencing, statistical association of individual TCRs with disease status, and machine learning. A later analysis re-analyzed previously published TCR beta repertoires from roughly 690 donors and added high-resolution HLA genotyping to study TCR occurrence patterns. Rather than using new phenotypic data, the later analysis identified candidate immune exposures from TCR beta sequences and from how often those sequences occurred across donors. An earlier analysis of 450 to 750 of the donors used high-throughput TCR beta sequencing to judge whether each TCR beta V gene segment behaved as functional or pseudogenic. Donor age, sex, ethnicity and CMV serostatus were collected together with the repertoire data. A later genetic analysis took genome-wide SNP genotypes for about 55% of the 666 donors and used that subset as a discovery cohort. All discovery cohort repertoires had been generated using a single sequencing platform. Both class I and class II loci were covered by HLA typing, at four-digit resolution. The number of typed donors differed by locus: about 620-640 for A, B, C, DRB1 and DQB1; approximately 530 for DQA1; some 610 for DPA1; and roughly 450 for DPB1. Because of strong linkage in the cohort, five DR-DQ haplotypes were treated as single units for association and clustering. On average, around 240,000 unique TCR beta nucleotide sequences were sequenced per donor among some 430 genotyped donors of the cohort, with roughly 18% of those sequences being non-productive. Results the study describes overall, beyond this receptor: A group of highly shared sequence variants was considered likely to be a technical artifact of the sequencing pipeline. Roughly uniform sequencing depth across donors was assumed in presence/absence analyses, although this assumption may not hold. For the cohort, immune exposure information was limited to CMV serostatus. Cytomegalovirus status was reported to be diagnosed by the classifier with high specificity and sensitivity in both the original and validation cohorts. When HLA alleles, especially DR and DQ, strongly co-occurred, TCR associations were difficult to assign to individual alleles. Most TCR sequences were seen in very few donors, while some public TCRs were found in many individuals. A later analysis found that HLA-associated TCR beta chains were more clonally expanded and had lower generation probabilities than equally common non-associated chains. A few of the identified cytomegalovirus-associated TCR beta chains were confirmed in vitro to be specific for cytomegalovirus antigens. The authors suggested that the approach could potentially be generalized to other disease states and immunological phenotypes. A further reported finding was that TCR beta sequences accurately predicted the HLA-A and HLA-B alleles for most subjects in the first cohort. According to a later analysis, most CMV-associated TCR beta chains appeared to be HLA-restricted, and the HLA associations seemed to be driven largely by CMV exposure. Some IMGT-functional V segments, including TRBV6-2 and TRBV6-3, could not be distinguished by the 87-base-pair reads and were therefore excluded. In an earlier analysis of some 640 of the donors, most TCR beta V segments were observed in productive rearrangements about 87% or about 30% of the time, broadly matching IMGT annotations. According to a later genetic analysis, donors in an Asian-associated ancestry cluster had fewer N-insertions in productive TCRs than the approximately 690-donor mean. The study listed 150 to 200 TCR beta chains as associated with cytomegalovirus. A later genetic analysis associated a missense DCLRE1C variant with V-gene and J-gene trimming of TCR beta chains, and an independent cohort replicated the association. The earlier analysis of some 560 of the donors excluded some 16 rarely observed V segments, including chromosome 9 orphons, because counts were too low. According to a later analysis, TCR association rates differed among HLA loci, with DRB1 alleles showing the most associated TCRs and HLA-C alleles showing the fewest. Correlated functional status among segregating V segments might be attributable to linkage disequilibrium, but an unknown experimental factor could not be ruled out. This cohort had only TCR beta chains sequenced, and the lack of alpha or paired-chain data limited which features could be detected. In a later analysis, over 15,000 TCR beta sequences were associated with specific HLA alleles at a false discovery rate of 0.05. Several of the top co-occurrence clusters appeared to be linked to parvovirus B19, influenza, CMV and Epstein-Barr virus, according to a later analysis. Because some donors lacked HLA typing at each locus, the association tests relied only on the typed subset.

The library was produced with the immunoSEQ multiplex PCR assay. For the multiplex PCR, a mixture combining 60 forward primers for TCR Vbeta segments and 13 reverse primers for TCR Jbeta segments was used. The CDR3 region of rearranged TCR beta genes was amplified from genomic DNA with a multiplex PCR assay. The Illumina HiSeq System was used to sequence the amplified TCR beta libraries as 87-base-pair reads. In the source study's methods: Across the 670 or so repertoires, a later analysis counted tens of millions of unique TCR beta chains, around 10 million of which were shared by at least two donors. To remove PCR and sequencing errors, raw reads were error-corrected and collapsed into unique sequences using a nearest-neighbor algorithm that merged closely related sequences. Alignment of CDR3 sequences to IMGT reference sequences was used to assign V, D and J gene segments. For a sequence to be retained, at least a six-nucleotide match to both a V gene segment and a J gene segment was required. A rearrangement counted as productive if the CDR3 had no stop codons and remained in frame with V and J, and every other rearrangement counted as non-productive. CDR3 was defined according to IMGT convention as the region running from the second conserved V-encoded cysteine to the conserved J-encoded phenylalanine. In an earlier analysis of 550 to 650 of the donors, sequences lacking an unambiguous match to a single V gene segment were excluded. An earlier analysis of several hundred of the donors called V segments functional above 56.7% productive rearrangements and segregating when the between-donor standard deviation exceeded 5%. A statistical classification framework was developed to diagnose cytomegalovirus status using the catalog of TCR beta chain sequences. A later analysis assigned V and J genes by comparing TCR nucleotide sequences with IMGT/GENE-DB human TR gene sequences. The TCRdist pipeline was used in a later analysis to assign CDR3 sequences and most-parsimonious VDJ recombination scenarios. In a later analysis, each TCR beta chain was defined by its CDR3 amino acid sequence together with its V-gene family, and reads without a unique V-gene family were excluded. As a way to deal with suspected cross-contamination and a sequencing artifact, a later analysis dropped nearly 600 nucleotide sequences that were highly shared and had low generation probability. For each public chain, a later analysis derived a clonal expansion index from normalized ranks of inferred template counts within each repertoire. In a later analysis, generation probabilities were computed with a VDJ recombination model fitted to out-of-frame rearrangements, and the resulting probabilities were checked against IGoR. Hypergeometric tests were used in a later analysis to score TCR-TCR, TCR-HLA and TCR-CMV co-occurrence, with a repertoire-size bias correction applied to the TCR pairs. To estimate false discovery rates, a later analysis permuted the HLA or CMV assignments 20 times. In a later analysis, co-occurring TCRs were grouped using DBSCAN, and TCRdist sequence similarity was added for clustering within HLA-allele-positive subsets. Co-occurrence clustering excluded repertoires with fewer than 30,000 or more than 120,000 public chains, plus five with anomalous nucleotide sharing. Drawn from immuneACCESS, this table holds only the in-frame rearrangements with V and J called that TCRdb kept. Clones are partly lost; checked studies trace under half to an unresolved V gene and leave the rest unexplained. That table is the source of V, J and clone size, and D and trimming were worked out from the DNA. Within this sample are more than 85,000 clones, with more than 60% of them counted one time only. The leading ten clones occupy about 6% of the sample.

Taken from the germline V gene, the CDR1 and CDR2 loops are LGHNA and YSLEER. From the cysteine up to the phenylalanine, the CDR3 has a length of 16 residues. The only DNA kept is the CDR3, 48 bases in frame from the first base. V gives up 4 bases and J gives up 4 bases, and the segment between their germline ends measures 16 bases. The cohort was made up of about 670 healthy bone marrow donors. At the time of sampling, every cohort member was nominally healthy, though immune exposures that went unrecorded were likely present. The donor was CMV seronegative and belonged to the group of approximately 320 seronegative cohort members. A peripheral blood sample was collected from each donor, and TCR beta sequencing was performed on peripheral blood mononuclear cells. Genomic DNA extraction from the blood cell samples was performed with the Qiagen DNeasy Blood Extraction Kit. For this clone: Its antigen specificity is not known. No clone much larger than this one lies a single base away; base qualities are absent.

The rearrangement combines TRBV4-3 with TRBJ2-2; the D gene is tentatively TRBD1 or TRBD2, each matching 5 bases. This sequence was found in a male donor in good health and CMV-seronegative. Input material: PBMCs. In nucleotides, the sequence is TGCGCCAGCAGCCGAGAGGGCACAGGCTTCACCGGGGAGCTGTTTTTT. Its product reads: CASSREGTGFTGELFF.